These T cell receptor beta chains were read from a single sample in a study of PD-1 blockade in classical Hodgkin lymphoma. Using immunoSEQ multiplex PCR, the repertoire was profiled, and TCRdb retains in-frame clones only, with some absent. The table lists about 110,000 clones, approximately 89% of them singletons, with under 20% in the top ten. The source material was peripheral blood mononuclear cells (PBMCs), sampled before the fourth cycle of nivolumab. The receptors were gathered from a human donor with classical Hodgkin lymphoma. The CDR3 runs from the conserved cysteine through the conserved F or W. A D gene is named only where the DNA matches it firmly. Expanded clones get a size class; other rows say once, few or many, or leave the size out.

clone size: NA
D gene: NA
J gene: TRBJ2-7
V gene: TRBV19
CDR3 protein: CASSGGQSIYEQYF
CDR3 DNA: TGTGCCAGTAGTGGGGGGCAGAGTATCTACGAGCAGTACTTC

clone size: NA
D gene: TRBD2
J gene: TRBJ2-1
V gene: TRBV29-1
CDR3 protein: CSVPARGTSGGDNEQFF
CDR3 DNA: TGCAGCGTTCCAGCCAGGGGGACTAGCGGAGGGGACAATGAGCAGTTCTTC

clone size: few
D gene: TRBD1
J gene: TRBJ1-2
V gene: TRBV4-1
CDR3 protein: CASSQEEGALYGYTF
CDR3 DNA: TGCGCCAGCAGCCAAGAAGAGGGGGCATTGTATGGCTACACCTTC

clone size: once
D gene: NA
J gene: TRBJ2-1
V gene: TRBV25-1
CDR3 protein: CASSSRTDNEQFF
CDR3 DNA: TGTGCCAGCAGTTCCCGGACTGACAATGAGCAGTTCTTC

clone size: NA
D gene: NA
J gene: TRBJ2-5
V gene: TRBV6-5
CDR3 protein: CASTKTQAETQYF
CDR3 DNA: TGTGCCAGCACCAAGACCCAAGCGGAGACCCAGTACTTC

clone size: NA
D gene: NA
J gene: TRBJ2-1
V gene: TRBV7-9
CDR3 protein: CASSLAWDYNEQFF
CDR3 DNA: TGTGCCAGCAGCTTAGCGTGGGACTACAATGAGCAGTTCTTC

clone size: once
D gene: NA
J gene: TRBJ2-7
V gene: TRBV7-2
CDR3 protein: CASSLRGGEQYF
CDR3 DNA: TGTGCCAGCAGCTTAAGAGGGGGGGAGCAGTACTTC

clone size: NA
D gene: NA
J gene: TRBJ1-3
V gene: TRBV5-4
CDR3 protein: CASSLWGARNTIYF
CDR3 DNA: TGTGCCAGCAGCTTATGGGGGGCGCGGAACACCATATATTTT

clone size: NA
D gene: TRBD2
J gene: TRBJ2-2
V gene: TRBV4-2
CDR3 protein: CASSQDGGRDTGELFF
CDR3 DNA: TGTGCCAGCAGCCAAGACGGCGGGAGAGACACCGGGGAGCTGTTTTTT

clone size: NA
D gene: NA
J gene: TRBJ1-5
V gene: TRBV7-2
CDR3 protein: CASSLAINQPQHF
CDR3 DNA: TGTGCCAGCAGCTTAGCTATAAATCAGCCCCAGCATTTT

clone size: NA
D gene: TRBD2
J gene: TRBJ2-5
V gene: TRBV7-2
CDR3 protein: CASTQQSGSGETQYF
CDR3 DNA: TGTGCCAGCACCCAGCAAAGCGGGAGTGGAGAGACCCAGTACTTC

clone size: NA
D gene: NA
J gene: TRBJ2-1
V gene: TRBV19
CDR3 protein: CASRIAVRGYNEQFF
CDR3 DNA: TGTGCCAGTAGAATAGCGGTCCGGGGCTACAATGAGCAGTTCTTC

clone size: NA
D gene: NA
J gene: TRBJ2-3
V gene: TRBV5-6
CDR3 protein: CASSLAGRHTTDTQYF
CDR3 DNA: TGTGCCAGCAGCTTGGCCGGCAGGCACACCACAGATACGCAGTATTTT

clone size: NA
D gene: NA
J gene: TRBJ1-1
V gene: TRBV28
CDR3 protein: CASSPHAGSGAFF
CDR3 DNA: TGTGCCAGCAGCCCCCACGCGGGTTCTGGAGCTTTCTTT

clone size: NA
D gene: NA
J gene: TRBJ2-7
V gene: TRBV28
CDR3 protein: CASSLNNEQYF
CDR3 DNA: TGTGCCAGCAGTTTAAATAACGAGCAGTACTTC

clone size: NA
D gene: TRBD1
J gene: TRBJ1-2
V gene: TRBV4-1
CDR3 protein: CASSQALGQGYGYTF
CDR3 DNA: TGCGCCAGCAGCCAAGCCCTGGGACAGGGGTATGGCTACACCTTC

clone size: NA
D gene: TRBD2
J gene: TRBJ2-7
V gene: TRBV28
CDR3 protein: CASSLGALAGTKEQYF
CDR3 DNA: TGTGCCAGCAGTTTAGGGGCACTAGCGGGGACTAAAGAGCAGTACTTC

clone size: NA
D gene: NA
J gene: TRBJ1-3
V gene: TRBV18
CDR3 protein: CASSPPGDTIYF
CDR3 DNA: TGTGCCAGCTCACCCCCCGGCGACACCATATATTTT

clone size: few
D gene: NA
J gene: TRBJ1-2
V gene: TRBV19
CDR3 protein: CASTRLSSRVGGYTF
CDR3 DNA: TGTGCCAGTACCCGACTTAGCTCCAGGGTGGGCGGCTACACCTTC

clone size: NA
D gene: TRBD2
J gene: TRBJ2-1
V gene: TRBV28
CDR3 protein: CASSETSGHNEQFF
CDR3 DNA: TGTGCCAGCTCTGAGACTAGCGGGCACAATGAGCAGTTCTTC

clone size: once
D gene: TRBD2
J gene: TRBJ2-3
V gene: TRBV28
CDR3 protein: CASSLSVRVAGDTDTQYF
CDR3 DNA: TGTGCCAGCAGTTTATCGGTTCGGGTAGCGGGGGACACAGATACGCAGTATTTT

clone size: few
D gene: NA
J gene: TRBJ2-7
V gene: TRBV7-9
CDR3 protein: CASSLARGSSYEQYF
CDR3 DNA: TGTGCCAGCAGTCTAGCGAGAGGGAGCTCCTACGAGCAGTACTTC

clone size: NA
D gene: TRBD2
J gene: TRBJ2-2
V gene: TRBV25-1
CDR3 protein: CASSISGRAPGELFF
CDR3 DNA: TGTGCCAGCAGTATTAGCGGGAGGGCCCCCGGGGAGCTGTTTTTT

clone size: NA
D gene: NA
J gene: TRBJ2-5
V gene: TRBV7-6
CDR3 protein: CASSLVRTVGQETQYF
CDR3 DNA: TGTGCCAGCAGCTTAGTGAGGACGGTGGGGCAAGAGACCCAGTACTTC

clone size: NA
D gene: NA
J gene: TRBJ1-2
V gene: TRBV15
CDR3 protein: CATSDGQTIYGYTF
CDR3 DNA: TGTGCCACCAGCGACGGACAGACGATCTATGGCTACACCTTC

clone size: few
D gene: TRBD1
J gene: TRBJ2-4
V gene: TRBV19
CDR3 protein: CAVQKGGTGKGIQYF
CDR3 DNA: TGTGCCGTTCAAAAAGGGGGGACAGGGAAAGGAATTCAGTACTTC

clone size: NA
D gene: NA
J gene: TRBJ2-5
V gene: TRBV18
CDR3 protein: CASSPAGTQYF
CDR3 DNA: TGTGCCAGCTCACCAGCAGGGACCCAGTACTTC

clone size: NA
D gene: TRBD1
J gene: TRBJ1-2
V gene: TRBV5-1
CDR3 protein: CASSLAQGADGYTF
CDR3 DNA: TGCGCCAGCAGCTTGGCACAGGGGGCCGATGGCTACACCTTC

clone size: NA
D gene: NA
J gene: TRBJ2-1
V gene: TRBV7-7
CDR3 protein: CASSQGGEQFF
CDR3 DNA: TGTGCCAGCAGCCAGGGGGGTGAGCAGTTCTTC

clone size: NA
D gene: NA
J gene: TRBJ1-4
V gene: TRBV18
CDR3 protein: CASSPAGDSYEKLFF
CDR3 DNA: TGTGCCAGCTCACCGGCAGGGGACTCTTATGAAAAACTGTTTTTT

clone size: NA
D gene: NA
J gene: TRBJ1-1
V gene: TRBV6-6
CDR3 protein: CASSSDFEAFF
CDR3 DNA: TGTGCCAGCAGCTCGGACTTTGAAGCTTTCTTT

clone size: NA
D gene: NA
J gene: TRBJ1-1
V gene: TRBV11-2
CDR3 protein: CASSLLGLGTEAFF
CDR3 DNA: TGTGCCAGCAGCTTGCTTGGACTGGGCACTGAAGCTTTCTTT

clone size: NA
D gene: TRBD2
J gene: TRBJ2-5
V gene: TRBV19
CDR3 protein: CASSPGLAGGQKTQYF
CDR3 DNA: TGTGCCAGTAGTCCGGGACTAGCGGGAGGACAAAAGACCCAGTACTTC

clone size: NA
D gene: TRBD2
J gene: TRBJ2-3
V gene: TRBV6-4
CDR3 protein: CASSDLFVTGRDTQYF
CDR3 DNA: TGTGCCAGCAGTGACCTTTTCGTAACCGGGAGGGATACGCAGTATTTT

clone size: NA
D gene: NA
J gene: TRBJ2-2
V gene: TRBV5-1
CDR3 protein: CASSLAGGVGTGELFF
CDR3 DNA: TGCGCCAGCAGCTTGGCCGGGGGAGTGGGAACCGGGGAGCTGTTTTTT

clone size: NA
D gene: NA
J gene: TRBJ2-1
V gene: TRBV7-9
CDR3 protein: CASKEGLTINEQFF
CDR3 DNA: TGTGCCAGCAAGGAGGGCCTAACTATCAATGAGCAGTTCTTC

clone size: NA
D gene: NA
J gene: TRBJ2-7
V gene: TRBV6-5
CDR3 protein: CASSRQGYEQYF
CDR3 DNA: TGTGCCAGCAGTCGTCAGGGCTACGAGCAGTACTTC

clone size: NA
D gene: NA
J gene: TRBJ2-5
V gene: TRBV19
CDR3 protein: CASSINFGSQETQYF
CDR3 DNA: TGTGCCAGTAGTATAAATTTCGGAAGTCAAGAGACCCAGTACTTC

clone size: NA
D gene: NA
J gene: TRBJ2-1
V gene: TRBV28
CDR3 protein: CASRPGVPSYNEQFF
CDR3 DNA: TGTGCCAGCAGGCCAGGGGTCCCTTCCTACAATGAGCAGTTCTTC

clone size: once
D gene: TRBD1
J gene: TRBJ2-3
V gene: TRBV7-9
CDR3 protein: CASSAQPGQGTDTQYF
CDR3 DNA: TGTGCCAGCAGCGCACAGCCGGGACAGGGGACAGATACGCAGTATTTT

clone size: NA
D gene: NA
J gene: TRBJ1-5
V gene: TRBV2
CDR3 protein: CASSGDSNQPQHF
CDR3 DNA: TGTGCCAGCAGCGGGGACAGCAATCAGCCCCAGCATTTT

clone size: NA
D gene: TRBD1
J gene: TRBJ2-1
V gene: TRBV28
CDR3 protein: CASSRWRTGSDEQFF
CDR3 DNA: TGTGCCAGCAGCCGATGGAGGACAGGGAGCGATGAGCAGTTCTTC

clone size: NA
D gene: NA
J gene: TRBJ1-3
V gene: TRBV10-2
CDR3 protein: CASSPRASGNTIYF
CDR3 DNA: TGCGCCAGCAGCCCCCGGGCGTCCGGAAACACCATATATTTT